This T cell receptor beta chain originates from a study of T cell changes during pregnancy in multiple sclerosis. V was trimmed by 2 bases and J by 0 bases, leaving 11 bases between them. Germline V gives CDR1 KGHSH, CDR2 LQKENI. The CDR3 consists of 16 residues. The data were produced by immunoSEQ multiplex PCR, yet TCRdb's version contains in-frame clones alone and is incomplete. The sample gives 110,000 or so clones, approximately 93% of which show up once; 6.2% is in the top ten. The chain carries TRBV18 and TRBJ1-3; D is unresolved. The input for sequencing was peripheral blood, taken before pregnancy. The TCR sequence derives from a female donor with multiple sclerosis, enrolled in a pregnancy study. The CDR3 DNA reads as TGTGCCAGCTCACCAGTAACGAGTAACTCTGGAAACACCATATATTTT. This codes for CASSPVTSNSGNTIYF.